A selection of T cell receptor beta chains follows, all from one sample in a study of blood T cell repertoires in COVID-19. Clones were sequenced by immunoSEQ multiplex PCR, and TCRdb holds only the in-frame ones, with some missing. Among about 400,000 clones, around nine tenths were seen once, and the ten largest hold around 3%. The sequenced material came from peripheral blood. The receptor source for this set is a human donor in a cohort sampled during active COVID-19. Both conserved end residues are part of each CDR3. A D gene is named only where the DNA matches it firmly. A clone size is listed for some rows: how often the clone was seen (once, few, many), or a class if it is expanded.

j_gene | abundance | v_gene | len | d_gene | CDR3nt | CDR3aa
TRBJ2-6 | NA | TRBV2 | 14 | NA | TGTGCCAGCAGAGAGAATGGTGGGGCCAACGTCCTGACTTTC | CASRENGGANVLTF
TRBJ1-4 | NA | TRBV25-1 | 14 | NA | TGTGCCAGCACCCCTTCAGGGCTACCTCAAAAGCTGTTTTTT | CASTPSGLPQKLFF
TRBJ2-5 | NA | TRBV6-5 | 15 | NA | TGTGCCAGCAGTTACTCGATGAGGTACCAAGAGACCCAGTACTTC | CASSYSMRYQETQYF
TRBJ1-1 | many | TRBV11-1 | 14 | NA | TGTGCCAGCAGCCGCCGGGGAAACGCAGCTGAAGCTTTCTTT | CASSRRGNAAEAFF
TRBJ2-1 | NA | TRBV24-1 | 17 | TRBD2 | TGTGCCACCAGCGACGGACTAGCGGGAGTAGGCCACAATGAGCAGTTCTTC | CATSDGLAGVGHNEQFF
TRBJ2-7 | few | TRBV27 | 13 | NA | TGTGCCAGCAGGTGGACAGACTCCTACGAGCAGTACTTC | CASRWTDSYEQYF
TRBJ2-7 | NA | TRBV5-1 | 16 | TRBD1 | TGCGCCAGCAGCTCGACAGGGGAAGGCCCTTCCTACGAGCAGTACTTC | CASSSTGEGPSYEQYF
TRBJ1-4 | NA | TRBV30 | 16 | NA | TGTGCCTGGAGTGCCATCCGAGGGGGGGGAAATGAAAAACTGTTTTTT | CAWSAIRGGGNEKLFF
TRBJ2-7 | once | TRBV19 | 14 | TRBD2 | TGTGCCAGTAGTATCGGACTAGCGAGCTACGAGCAGTACTTC | CASSIGLASYEQYF
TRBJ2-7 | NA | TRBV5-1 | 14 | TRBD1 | TGCGCCAGCAGCTTGTCGGGACAGACTTCCGAGCAGTACTTC | CASSLSGQTSEQYF
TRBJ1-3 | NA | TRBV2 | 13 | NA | TGTGCCAGCAGTTCAGACAGTGGAAACACCATATATTTT | CASSSDSGNTIYF
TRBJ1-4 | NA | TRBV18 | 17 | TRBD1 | TGTGCCAGCTCTCTAGGGACAGGGGGCGCCGGTAATGAAAAACTGTTTTTT | CASSLGTGGAGNEKLFF